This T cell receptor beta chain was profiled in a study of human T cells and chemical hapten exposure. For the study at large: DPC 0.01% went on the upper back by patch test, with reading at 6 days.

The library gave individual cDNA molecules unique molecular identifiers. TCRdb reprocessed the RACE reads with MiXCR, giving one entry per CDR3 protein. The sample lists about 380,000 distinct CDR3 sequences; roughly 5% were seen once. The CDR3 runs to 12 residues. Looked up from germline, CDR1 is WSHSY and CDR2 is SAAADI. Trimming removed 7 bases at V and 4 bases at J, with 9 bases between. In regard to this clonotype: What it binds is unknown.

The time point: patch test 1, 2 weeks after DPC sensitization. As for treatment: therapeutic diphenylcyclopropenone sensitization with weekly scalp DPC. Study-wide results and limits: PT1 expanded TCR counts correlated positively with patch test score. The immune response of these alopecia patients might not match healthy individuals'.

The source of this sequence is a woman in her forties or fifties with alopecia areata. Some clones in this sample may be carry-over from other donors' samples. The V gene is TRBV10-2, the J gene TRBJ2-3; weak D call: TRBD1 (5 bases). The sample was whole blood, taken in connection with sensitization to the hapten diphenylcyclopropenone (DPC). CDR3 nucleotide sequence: TGCGCCAGCAACCAGGGATCAGATACGCAGTATTTT. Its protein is CASNQGSDTQYF.